The rows below give T cell receptor beta chains drawn from one sample of a study of blood T cell repertoires in COVID-19. Using immunoSEQ multiplex PCR, the repertoire was profiled, and TCRdb retains in-frame clones only, with some absent. The sample lists some 300,000 clones; around 90% were seen once. Specimen: PBMCs or T cells enriched from blood (not recorded which). Source of these receptors: a woman aged 25-40 years who had recovered from COVID-19. CDR3s include the opening cysteine and the closing phenylalanine or tryptophan. The order of the fields is D gene, clone size, J gene, V gene, CDR3 protein, CDR3 DNA. The D gene is left open where the match is weak. Size is omitted from some rows. Given values are once, few, many or a class for expanded clones.

d_gene: TRBD1; abundance: few; j_gene: TRBJ1-4; v_gene: TRBV6-5; CDR3aa: CASSLGTGSDEKLFF; CDR3nt: TGTGCCAGCAGTCTAGGGACAGGGTCGGATGAAAAACTGTTTTTT
d_gene: TRBD1; abundance: .; j_gene: TRBJ2-7; v_gene: TRBV30; CDR3aa: CASTGTSFYEQYF; CDR3nt: TGTGCCTCGACAGGGACCAGCTTCTACGAGCAGTACTTC
d_gene: TRBD1; abundance: .; j_gene: TRBJ1-5; v_gene: TRBV3-1/TRBV3-2; CDR3aa: CASSQAPGTVYQHF; CDR3nt: TGTGCCAGCAGCCAAGCGCCCGGGACAGTTTACCAGCATTTT
d_gene: TRBD2; abundance: .; j_gene: TRBJ2-1; v_gene: TRBV30; CDR3aa: CAWTSGPNEQFF; CDR3nt: TGTGCCTGGACTAGCGGGCCAAATGAGCAGTTCTTC
d_gene: .; abundance: .; j_gene: TRBJ2-2; v_gene: TRBV28; CDR3aa: CASTSSRNTGELFF; CDR3nt: TGTGCCAGCACCTCGTCCCGGAACACCGGGGAGCTGTTTTTT
d_gene: .; abundance: .; j_gene: TRBJ1-1; v_gene: TRBV18; CDR3aa: CASSTQAGVTPNTEAFF; CDR3nt: TGTGCCAGCTCAACTCAAGCGGGGGTTACCCCGAACACTGAAGCTTTCTTT
d_gene: TRBD1; abundance: once; j_gene: TRBJ1-4; v_gene: TRBV28; CDR3aa: CASSRTGGRIGGEKLFF; CDR3nt: TGTGCCAGCAGTCGAACAGGGGGCAGGATAGGTGGGGAAAAACTGTTTTTT
d_gene: TRBD2; abundance: .; j_gene: TRBJ2-2; v_gene: TRBV5-1; CDR3aa: CASSLVVAGDPGELFF; CDR3nt: TGCGCCAGCAGCTTGGTGGTAGCGGGAGATCCCGGGGAGCTGTTTTTT
d_gene: .; abundance: .; j_gene: TRBJ2-2; v_gene: TRBV5-1; CDR3aa: CASSLGLISHTGELFF; CDR3nt: TGCGCCAGCAGCTTGGGACTGATTTCTCACACCGGGGAGCTGTTTTTT
d_gene: .; abundance: once; j_gene: TRBJ2-6; v_gene: TRBV24-1; CDR3aa: CATSDSRPISAGANVLTF; CDR3nt: TGTGCCACCAGTGATTCGCGGCCTATCTCTGCTGGGGCCAACGTCCTGACTTTC